This T cell receptor (beta chain) comes out of a study of CD8+ T cells in alopecia areata. Study background: Patients received oral tofacitinib, 5 to 10 mg twice daily, for moderate-to-severe alopecia areata. Study results and limitations: In lesional scalp, particularly from alopecia totalis/universalis, clonality was higher than in normal scalp.

Investigators sorted PBMCs to obtain both CD4+ and CD8+ T cells. As regards this clone: Its antigen is undetermined.

V gave up 0 bases and J gave up 4 bases, with 4 bases separating them. The germline CDR1 and CDR2 sequences are SGDLS and YYNGEE. This CDR3 contains 13 residues. cDNA prepared by RNA extraction and subsequent reverse transcription served as the template for sequencing. Method: immunoSEQ multiplex PCR; TCRdb's copy keeps in-frame clones and lacks some. This table has 130,000 to 150,000 clones, roughly 46% appearing once. The rearrangement uses TRBV9 and TRBJ2-2; D ambiguous. Material: CD4+ T cells sorted from blood, obtained at week 0. This receptor was obtained from a human donor with alopecia areata. The CDR3 nucleotides read TGTGCCAGCAGCGTAGTTGGCACCGGGGAGCTGTTTTTT. The encoded protein is CASSVVGTGELFF.